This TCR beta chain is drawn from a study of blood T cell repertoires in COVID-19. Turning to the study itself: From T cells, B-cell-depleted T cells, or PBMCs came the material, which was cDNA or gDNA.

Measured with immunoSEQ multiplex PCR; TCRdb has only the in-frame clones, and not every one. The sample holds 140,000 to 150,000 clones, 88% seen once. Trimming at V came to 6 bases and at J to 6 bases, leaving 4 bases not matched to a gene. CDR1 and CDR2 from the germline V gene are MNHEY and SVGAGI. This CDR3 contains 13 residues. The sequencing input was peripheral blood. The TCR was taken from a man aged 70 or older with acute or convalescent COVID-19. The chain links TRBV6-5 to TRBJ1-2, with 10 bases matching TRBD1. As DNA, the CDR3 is TGTGCCAGCAGATCCGGGACAGGGGATGGCTACACCTTC. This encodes CASRSGTGDGYTF.